The next 16 T cell receptor beta chains were all read from a single sample in a study of shared clonotypes between healthy human individuals. CD45RO-negative CD8 cells positively selected for CCR7 made up the naive population, which excluded terminally differentiated effector memory CD45RA+ cells. Assay used: immunoSEQ multiplex PCR; TCRdb lists only in-frame clones, some missing. Seen here are hundreds of thousands of clones, nearly 98% observed once, and the top ten hold 0.25% to 0.35%. The specimen sequenced was naive CD8+ T cells sorted from blood. The receptors shown here come from a man aged 30 to 45 in good health.

The chain links TRBV7-8 to TRBJ2-5, with 12 nucleotides matching TRBD2. Germline loops: CDR1 SGHVS, CDR2 FQNEAQ. Losses at the gene ends were 2 bases for V and 12 bases for J; bases not matched to a gene: 7. CDR3 length: 14 residues. The CDR3 bases are TGTGCCAGCAGCTTAATACTAGCGGGGGGTTTTGAGTACTTC. The encoded protein is CASSLILAGGFEYF.

The chain couples TRBV5-1 to TRBJ1-2; 11 bases fit TRBD1. The J segment lost 3 bases and the V segment lost 3 bases, leaving 4 bases of the junction unmatched. The V gene's germline CDR1 is SGHRS and CDR2 YFSETQ. The CDR3 consists of 15 residues. This CDR3 reads CASSYRDRGDYGYTF. As DNA, the CDR3 is TGCGCCAGCAGCTACCGGGACAGGGGGGACTATGGCTACACCTTC.

The CDR3 nucleotides read TGTGCCAGCAGCCTCGGGGTGGCGGGAGAGAGGACCTACGAGCAGTACTTC. Residues: CASSLGVAGERTYEQYF. The V gene is TRBV7-8, the J gene TRBJ2-7, with 7 positions matching TRBD2. Trimming took 5 bases from V and 2 from J; bases not matched to a gene: 15. Germline V gives CDR1 SGHVS, CDR2 FQNEAQ. The CDR3 covers 17 residues.

This clone was detected once. The chain uses TRBV7-9 and TRBJ1-2; maybe TRBD1 (6 bases). Germline CDR1 and CDR2: SEHNR and FQNEAQ (reference sequence). CDR3 length equals 15 residues. Deletions cut 5 bases from V and 8 bases from J, with 21 bases between. The CDR3 is CASSPVPGGAWGYTF. In DNA form, the CDR3 reads TGTGCCAGCAGCCCTGTTCCGGGGGGCGCGTGGGGCTACACCTTC. Looking up the rest from reference TRBV7-9 and TRBJ1-2 gives the full variable domain: DTGVSQNPRHKITKRGQNVTFRCDPISEHNRLYWYRQTLGQGPEFLTYFQNEAQLEKSRLLSDRFSAERPKGSFSTLEIQRTEQGDSAMYLCASSPVPGGAWGYTFGSGTRLTVV.

Details on this clone: Distinct nucleotide sequences in the sample also encode this CDR3. The CDR3 DNA follows: TGTGCCAGCAGCGTAGGTGGGACCACCTACGAGCAGTACTTC. Amino acids: CASSVGGTTYEQYF. The gene calls are TRBV9 and TRBJ2-7; D may match TRBD1 or TRBD2 (5 bases each). The CDR3 length is 14 residues. Trimming took off 0 bases at V and 2 bases at J, with 9 bases between the two ends. CDR1 and CDR2 (germline): SGDLS, YYNGEE.

The chain employs TRBV14 and TRBJ2-7; D possibly corresponds to TRBD2 (6 bases). The CDR3 length is 17 residues. V was clipped by 0 bases and J by 3 bases, with 18 bases between them. Germline-derived CDR1 and CDR2 are SGHDN and FVKESK. CDR3 in amino acids: CASSQDLVGGGLYEQYF. The CDR3 DNA sequence: TGTGCCAGCAGCCAAGATCTCGTGGGGGGAGGACTCTACGAGCAGTACTTC.

V usage is TRBV9 and J usage is TRBJ1-5; possibly TRBD1 for D (6 bases). The CDR3 consists of 15 residues. Germline assignment: CDR1 SGDLS and CDR2 YYNGEE. Trimming stripped 0 bases from V and 6 bases from J, with 13 bases between. CDR3 coding DNA: TGTGCCAGCAGCGTAGAAGGGGGGCCGGGTCAGCCCCAGCATTTT. The encoded protein is CASSVEGGPGQPQHF.

This chain links TRBV11-2 with TRBJ2-2; 9 bases are a match to TRBD1. Germline CDR1 is SGHAT and CDR2 is FQNNGV. CDR3 length: 17 amino acids. After removal of 5 bases from V and 5 bases from J, the junction contained 12 bases not matched to a gene. The DNA for the CDR3 is TGTGCCAGCAGCGCTCACCTAGGGGACAGGGTTACCGGGGAGCTGTTTTTT. Translation gives CASSAHLGDRVTGELFF.

CDR3 sequence reads: CAWSVTVEQYF. The CDR3 nucleotides read TGTGCCTGGAGTGTTACAGTCGAGCAGTACTTC. The chain is built from TRBV30 and TRBJ2-7, with D hard to call. The CDR3 totals 11 residues. From germline, CDR1 is GTSNPN and CDR2 SVGIG (reference sequence). Trimming left V 0 bases short and J 6 bases short, with 6 bases between.

The chain employs TRBV7-8 and TRBJ2-1; D could derive from TRBD1 or TRBD2 (6 bases each). The CDR3 consists of 13 residues. In germline, CDR1 is SGHVS, CDR2 FQNEAQ. Trimming removed 8 bases at V and 7 bases at J, with 15 bases between. The CDR3 sequence is CASGGGSSNEQFF. In DNA, the CDR3 is TGTGCCAGCGGAGGGGGGAGTTCGAATGAGCAGTTCTTC. Full variable domain (missing parts from reference TRBV7-8 and TRBJ2-1): GAGVSQSPRYKVAKRGQDVALRCDPISGHVSLFWYQQALGQGPEFLTYFQNEAQLDKSGLPSDRFFAERPEGSVSTLKIQRTQQEDSAVYLCASGGGSSNEQFFGPGTRLTVL.

The chain uses TRBV11-2 and TRBJ2-1; the match to TRBD1 covers 8 bases. Germline values: CDR1 SGHAT, CDR2 FQNNGV. V shed 3 bases and J 5 bases; nucleotides not matched to a gene: 6. The CDR3 has 15 residues. For the CDR3, the DNA is TGTGCCAGCAGCTTGGAGACAGGGGATAACAATGAGCAGTTCTTC. It translates to CASSLETGDNNEQFF.

J is TRBJ2-3 and V is TRBV6-5, with D maybe TRBD2 (5 bases). V was clipped by 6 bases and J by 0 bases, with 10 bases between them. This CDR3 is 14 amino acids long. CDR1 and CDR2 from the germline V gene are MNHEY and SVGAGI. CDR3 in DNA: TGTGCCAGCAGGTTAGCGCAAAGCACAGATACGCAGTATTTT. Protein product: CASRLAQSTDTQYF.

V and J are TRBV4-3 and TRBJ2-1, with 15 bases fitting TRBD2. V lost 0 bases and J lost 9; bases outside the gene matches: 3. This CDR3 is built from 16 residues. Looked up from germline, CDR1 is LGHNA and CDR2 is YSLEER. CDR3 DNA: TGCGCCAGCAGCCAAGACTGGACTAGCGGGAGGGTTGAGCAGTTCTTC. Its translation: CASSQDWTSGRVEQFF.

This clone has only one observation. The V and J genes are TRBV2 and TRBJ2-1; D might be TRBD2 (6 bases). The ends were cut back, 4 bases at V and 13 bases at J, with 26 bases in the middle. The length of the CDR3 is 16 residues. CDR1 SNHLY and CDR2 FYNNEI come from the germline V gene. CDR3 residues: CASSASRDLLHLAQFF. The CDR3 region has the DNA TGTGCCAGCAGTGCCTCCCGGGACTTACTCCACCTCGCCCAGTTCTTC.

The rearrangement joins TRBV5-6 to TRBJ2-1; D uncertain. This CDR3 is 14 amino acids long. The germline V gene encodes CDR1 SGHDT and CDR2 YYEEEE. Trimming took 0 bases from V and 10 from J, leaving 14 bases between them. The CDR3 nucleotides read TGTGCCAGCAGCTTGGTGGGGTCGCCAAAGGAGCAGTTCTTC. This gives the protein CASSLVGSPKEQFF.

The chain links TRBV9 to TRBJ2-7, with D perhaps given as TRBD1 or TRBD2 (6 bases each). The CDR3 loop spans 15 amino acids. Germline CDR1 reads SGDLS; CDR2 reads YYNGEE. V was cut by 1 base and J by 3 bases, with 14 bases left in between. This CDR3 is CASSVMAGHLYEQYF. The CDR3 DNA sequence: TGTGCCAGCAGCGTAATGGCGGGACACCTCTACGAGCAGTACTTC.